Sequencing of this T cell receptor (beta chain) was carried out in a study of T cell repertoires in cytomegalovirus infection. Study overall: The public TCR beta signatures pointed to both CMV infection and matching HLA type. General study points: CMV-specific TCR beta clonotypes restricted by HLA-C dominated the ex vivo response. Adding up the frequency of public TCR beta families identified people who carried CMV plus the relevant HLA.

The CDR3 is made up of 16 amino acids. The V gene lost 2 bases and the J gene lost 0 bases, with 11 bases spanning the gap. Germline CDR1 and CDR2: SGHKS and YYEKEE (reference sequence). TCRdb fed the reads into MiXCR, producing one record per CDR3 protein. This table has 480,000 or so distinct CDR3 sequences, around 10% appearing once. Only one count was recorded for this clonotype. Its specificity is unknown. The chain has TRBV5-5 and TRBJ1-4; D is undetermined. The TCR comes from a human donor in good health (CMV status not recorded). Some clones in this sample may be carry-over from other donors' samples. The sequencing sample was made of PBMCs. CDR3 nucleotide sequence: TGTGCCAGCAGCTTCGTTCCCCTACCAACTAATGAAAAACTGTTTTTT. Amino acids: CASSFVPLPTNEKLFF. Supplemented by reference TRBV5-5 and TRBJ1-4, the full variable domain reads DAGVTQSPTHLIKTRGQQVTLRCSPISGHKSVSWYQQVLGQGPQFIFQYYEKEERGRGNFPDRFSARQFPNYSSELNVNALLLGDSALYLCASSFVPLPTNEKLFFGSGTQLSVL.